This TCR beta chain was identified in a study of regulatory T cells in long-lasting Graves disease. Time point specified: newly diagnosed GD, antithyroid drugs for less than 3 months. Construction of the TCR library relied on RNA isolated from PBMCs. Arm-PCR with iRepertoire HTBI primers amplified the CDR3 regions for these TCR beta libraries. TCRdb recomputed calls from the multiplex PCR reads with MiXCR, one row per CDR3 protein. Among about 400,000 distinct CDR3 sequences listed, 15% to 20% were seen once. Trimming removed 9 bases at V and 3 bases at J, with 15 bases between. This CDR3 has 14 residues. Germline values: CDR1 LNHDA, CDR2 SQIVND (reference sequence). The sample was also linked to a second study, of T cells in Graves' hyperthyroidism and ophthalmopathy.

This sequence joins TRBV19 and TRBJ1-5, with a weak D call TRBD1 (6 bases). The specimen was peripheral blood mononuclear cells (PBMCs), collected at new diagnosis, from a patient treated with antithyroid drugs. The sequence came from a young woman with Graves disease. The CDR3 DNA is TGTGCCAGGAGCCTGGGACACACCAATCAGCCCCAGCATTTT. As protein: CARSLGHTNQPQHF.